The 22 T cell receptor beta chains in this list originate from one sample, sequenced in a study of tumor-infiltrating lymphocytes in glioblastoma multiforme. TCR beta libraries were built from RNA through three nested multiplex PCR rounds using modified ARM-PCR. In TCRdb, the multiplex PCR reads were re-called with MiXCR into one record per CDR3 protein. The data contain approximately 20,000 distinct CDR3 sequences, around 68% of them singletons. What was sequenced was peripheral blood. Receptor source: a male donor with glioblastoma.

Regarding this clonotype: A clone one base away is much larger, so this may be a read error. The rearrangement joins TRBV6-5 to TRBJ2-2, with 7 bases matching TRBD1. V shed 2 bases, J shed 10 bases, and the junction held 4 bases outside the gene matches. In germline, CDR1 is MNHEY, CDR2 SVGAGI. The CDR3 totals 13 residues. CDR3 sequence reads: CASSYKGAEELFF. CDR3 DNA: TGTGCCAGCAGTTACAAGGGGGCCGAGGAGCTGTTTTTT.

A note on this clonotype: The germline gene is not matched at one end of the junction; a read error may be the cause. The V call is TRBV20-1, the J call TRBJ1-1; D is possibly TRBD1 (6 bases). The CDR3 is 15 amino acids. The germline CDR1 and CDR2 sequences are DFQATT and SNEGSKA (reference sequence). CDR3 sequence reads: CSARMGARPNTEASF. DNA of the CDR3: TGCAGTGCTCGAATGGGGGCCCGCCCTAACACTGAAGCTTCCTTT.

This clonotype was detected only once. The chain uses TRBV7-8 and TRBJ2-1; no clear D. The germline V gene encodes CDR1 SGHVS and CDR2 FQNEAQ. V was cut by 5 bases and J by 3 bases, with 14 bases left in between. The CDR3 runs to 15 residues. CDR3 in DNA: TGTGCCAGCAGCCAGAAGATCGGACGCTACAATGAGCAGTTCTTC. It yields the protein CASSQKIGRYNEQFF.

This clonotype was found a few times. The CDR3 DNA reads TGCAGTGCTCCCCCTCTGGCGGGGGCCCCCCACGGTGGAGAGACCCAGTACTTC. This encodes CSAPPLAGAPHGGETQYF. The chain uses TRBV20-1 and TRBJ2-5; tentatively, D is TRBD2 (7 bases). Trimming removed 5 bases at V and 4 bases at J, with 29 bases between. Germline CDR1 DFQATT, CDR2 SNEGSKA (reference sequence). The CDR3 covers 18 residues.

The chain has TRBV13 and TRBJ2-5; tentatively, D is TRBD1 (6 bases). The CDR3 runs 16 residues. Germline CDR1 reads PRHDT; CDR2 reads FYEKMQ (reference sequence). Trimming stripped 8 bases from V and 5 bases from J, with 24 bases between. DNA for the CDR3: TGTGCCAGCGGCTCCTTCGTGGGGGCGCAAAAGGAGACCCAGTACTTC. Protein: CASGSFVGAQKETQYF.

As to this clonotype: Mismatch with germline at one junction end may stem from a read error. The chain uses TRBV11-2 and TRBJ2-5; a possible D gene is TRBD1 (5 bases). The CDR3 has 14 amino acids. CDR1 and CDR2 (germline): SGHAT, FQNNGV. The CDR3 nucleotides are TGTGCCAGCAGCTTAGCCGGACAAGGAGAGACCGAGTACTTC. This gives the protein CASSLAGQGETEYF. Full variable domain (remainder filled in from reference TRBV11-2 and TRBJ2-5): EAGVAQSPRYKIIEKRQSVAFWCNPISGHATLYWYQQILGQGPKLLIQFQNNGVVDDSQLPKDRFSAERLKGVDSTLKIQPAKLEDSAVYLCASSLAGQGETEYFGPGTRLLVL.

This clonotype was detected only once. V is TRBV29-1 and J is TRBJ2-3; the D gene is possibly TRBD1 (6 bases). The J call may not be correct, given that the DNA end is closer to TRBJ1-5. The CDR3 totals 15 residues. In germline, CDR1 is SQVTM, CDR2 ANQGSEA. The CDR3 spells CSVEDPVPWTDTQHF. Here the CDR3 DNA reads TGCAGCGTTGAAGATCCCGTTCCCTGGACAGATACGCAGCATTTT.

By its share, this clonotype is large. The rearrangement uses TRBV11-2 and TRBJ1-1; D gene ambiguous. Between the trimmed V and J ends, which lost 1 base and 11 bases, there was a span of 8 bases. Germline V gene data show CDR1 as SGHAT and CDR2 as FQNNGV. The CDR3 is made up of 11 amino acids. The CDR3 spells CASSLAPEAFF. The CDR3 bases are TGTGCCAGCAGCTTAGCACCAGAGGCTTTCTTT.

As for this clonotype: A much larger clonotype is one base distant, so this may be a read error. The chain carries TRBV5-1 and TRBJ2-7; 10 positions match TRBD2. Trimming removed 1 base from V and 4 bases from J; junction bases left unmatched: 5. CDR1 is SGHRS, CDR2 YFSETQ, per germline. The CDR3 length is 15 residues. CDR3 sequence reads: CASSLTSSGSYEQYF. Here the CDR3 DNA reads TGCGCCAGCAGCTTGACGTCTAGCGGGAGTTACGAGCAGTACTTC.

With respect to this clonotype: A read error may produce the germline difference seen at one junction end. V gene TRBV11-2 combines with J gene TRBJ2-3, with TRBD2 matching over 15 bases. Germline CDR1 and CDR2: SGHAT and FQNNGV. The CDR3 covers 17 residues. CDR3 coding DNA: TGTGTCAGCAGCGGGAGGACTAGCGGGAGGGCCTTGAGTACGCAGTATTTT. Its protein is CVSSGRTSGRALSTQYF.

As concerns this clonotype: This CDR3 fails to terminate in the conserved phenylalanine or tryptophan, so it likely reflects a read error. Because the CDR3's place on the DNA is in doubt, the DNA is left out and the CDR3 is given as listed by TCRdb. The chain uses TRBV11-2 and TRBJ1-2; the table gives TRBD1 as D, unverified against the DNA. The CDR3 spans 19 residues, counting both ends. Looked up from germline, CDR1 is SGHAT and CDR2 is FQNNGV. Here the CDR3 reads CASTMVGDAPYGYTFGSGI.

Concerning this clonotype itself: Without the conserved terminal phenylalanine or tryptophan, this CDR3 likely stems from a read error. The chain employs TRBV11-2 and TRBJ2-2; 8 bases are a match to TRBD2. The germline gives CDR1 SGHAT, CDR2 FQNNGV. This CDR3 comprises 16 residues. The CDR3 loop is CACSITSGTNTRELFY. The CDR3 DNA reads as TGTGCCTGCAGCATCACTAGCGGAACGAACACCAGGGAGCTGTTTTAT.

Comments on this clonotype: Given the absence of the conserved phenylalanine or tryptophan at the CDR3 end, a read error is likely. No DNA is shown, since the ends of the CDR3 on it are uncertain; the CDR3 is the one TCRdb lists. This chain links TRBV30 with TRBJ2-6; TRBD1, the table's D call, lacks a check against the DNA. Germline values: CDR1 GTSNPN, CDR2 SVGIG (reference sequence). With termini counted, the CDR3 has 14 amino acids. CDR3 region: CACTGCSGANVMTL.

As regards this clonotype: Given the absence of the conserved phenylalanine or tryptophan at the CDR3 end, a read error is likely. V usage is TRBV20-1 and J usage is TRBJ2-5; a possible D gene is TRBD1 (6 bases). The germline V gene encodes CDR1 DFQATT and CDR2 SNEGSKA (reference sequence). The CDR3 is 14 amino acids. V dropped 5 bases and J dropped 10 bases, with 23 bases sitting between them. The CDR3 is CSALQEGTKGIQYL. The CDR3 DNA follows: TGCAGTGCTCTCCAAGAGGGGACAAAGGGGATCCAGTACCTC.

This chain joins TRBV20-1 and TRBJ1-3; D unclear. Germline CDR1 and CDR2: DFQATT and SNEGSKA (reference sequence). CDR3 length: 14 residues. V lost 3 bases and J lost 4, with 13 bases in between. The CDR3 protein is CSASPRHIGNTIYF. As DNA, the CDR3 is TGCAGTGCTAGCCCCCGGCATATAGGAAACACCATATATTTT.

A remark on this clonotype: One base away lies a much larger clone, so this may be a sequencing read error. V gene TRBV5-1 combines with J gene TRBJ2-3; the match to TRBD1 covers 8 bases. CDR1 SGHRS and CDR2 YFSETQ come from the germline V gene. The CDR3 sequence is 14 residues long. The DNA for the CDR3 is TGCGTCAGCAGCCCGGGACAGGTGCTAGATACGCAGTATTTT. Amino acid sequence: CVSSPGQVLDTQYF.

In its sample, this clonotype was seen once. One end of the junction fails to match germline, which may point to a read error. The chain links TRBV11-1 to TRBJ2-5; the D is unclear. CDR1 is SGHAT and CDR2 is FQDESV in the germline V gene (reference sequence). The CDR3 totals 13 residues. CDR3 amino acids: CASSVYRQETQYF. Written as DNA, the CDR3 is TGTGCCAGCTCGGTTTACCGACAAGAGACCCAGTACTTT. Full variable domain (remainder filled in from reference TRBV11-1 and TRBJ2-5): EAEVAQSPRYKITEKSQAVAFWCDPISGHATLYWYRQILGQGPELLVQFQDESVVDDSQLPKDRFSAERLKGVDSTLKIQPAELGDSAMYLCASSVYRQETQYFGPGTRLLVL.

This sequence joins TRBV4-1 and TRBJ2-3, with 11 positions matching TRBD2. With V trimmed by 4 bases and J by 3 bases, 6 bases remained unmatched. This CDR3 contains 16 residues. The germline gives CDR1 MGHRA, CDR2 YSYEKL. CDR3 region: CASSRPTSGGTDTQYF. The CDR3 nucleotides are TGCGCCAGCAGCCGACCCACTAGCGGGGGAACAGATACGCAGTATTTT.

J is TRBJ2-3 and V is TRBV11-2, with D uncertain. Per the germline V gene, CDR1 is SGHAT and CDR2 is FQNNGV. The CDR3 is 13 amino acids. The V end lost 1 base, the J end lost 5 bases, and 7 bases lay between the germline ends. Written as DNA, the CDR3 is TGTGCCAGCAGCTTAGGACCGAGAGATACGCAGTATTTT. As protein: CASSLGPRDTQYF.

Points on this clonotype: Compared with germline, one end of the junction differs, possibly owing to a read error. The chain recombines TRBV6-5 with TRBJ2-1, with a weak D call TRBD1 (6 bases). CDR1 is MNHEY, CDR2 SVGAGI, per germline. The CDR3 consists of 16 residues. The CDR3 DNA sequence: TGTGCCAGCAGTGCGAAACAGGGTTACTCCCACAATGATCAGTTCTTC. Translation: CASSAKQGYSHNDQFF.

Comments on this clonotype: The conserved final phenylalanine or tryptophan is absent from the CDR3, which likely points to a read error. The chain is built from TRBV11-2 and TRBJ2-1; possible D gene TRBD2, 5 bases. Germline V CDR1 and CDR2: SGHAT, FQNNGV. There are 13 residues in the CDR3. The CDR3 here is CASCLDRRNEQFL. The CDR3 DNA reads as TGTGCCAGCTGCTTAGATAGGAGGAATGAGCAGTTCTTA.

This clonotype was counted once. The CDR3 region is CASSSGLADAGELFF. In nucleotides, the CDR3 is TGTGCCAGCAGCTCAGGGCTAGCTGACGCCGGGGAGCTGTTTTTT. The rearrangement joins TRBV11-1 to TRBJ2-2; possibly TRBD1 or TRBD2 for D (5 bases each). Trimming left V 4 bases short and J 6 bases short, with 15 bases between. The germline V gene has CDR1 SGHAT and CDR2 FQDESV (reference sequence). The CDR3 loop spans 15 amino acids.